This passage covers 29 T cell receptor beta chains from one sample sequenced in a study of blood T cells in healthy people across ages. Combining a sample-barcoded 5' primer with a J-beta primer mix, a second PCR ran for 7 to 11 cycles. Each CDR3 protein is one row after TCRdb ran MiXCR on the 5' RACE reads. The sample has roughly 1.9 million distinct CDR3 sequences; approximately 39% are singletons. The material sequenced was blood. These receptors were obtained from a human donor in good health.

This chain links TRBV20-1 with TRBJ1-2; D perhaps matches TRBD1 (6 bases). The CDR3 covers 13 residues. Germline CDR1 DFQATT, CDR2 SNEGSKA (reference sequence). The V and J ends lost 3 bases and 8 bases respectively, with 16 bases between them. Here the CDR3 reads CSARGPGADGYTF. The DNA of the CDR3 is TGCAGTGCTAGGGGTCCGGGGGCGGACGGCTACACCTTC.

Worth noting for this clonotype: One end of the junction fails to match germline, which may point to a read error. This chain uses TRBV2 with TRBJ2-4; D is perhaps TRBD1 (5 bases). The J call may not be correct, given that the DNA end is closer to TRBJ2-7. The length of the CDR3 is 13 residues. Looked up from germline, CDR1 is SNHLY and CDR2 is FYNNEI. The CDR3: CVSREGSFHEQYF. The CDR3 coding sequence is TGTGTCAGCAGGGAAGGTAGCTTCCACGAGCAGTACTTC.

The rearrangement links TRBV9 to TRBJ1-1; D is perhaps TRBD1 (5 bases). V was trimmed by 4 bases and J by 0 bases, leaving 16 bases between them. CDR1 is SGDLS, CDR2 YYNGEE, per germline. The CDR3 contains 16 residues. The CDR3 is CASSPIGTLLNTEAFF. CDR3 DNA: TGTGCCAGCAGCCCAATCGGGACCCTGTTGAACACTGAAGCTTTCTTT.

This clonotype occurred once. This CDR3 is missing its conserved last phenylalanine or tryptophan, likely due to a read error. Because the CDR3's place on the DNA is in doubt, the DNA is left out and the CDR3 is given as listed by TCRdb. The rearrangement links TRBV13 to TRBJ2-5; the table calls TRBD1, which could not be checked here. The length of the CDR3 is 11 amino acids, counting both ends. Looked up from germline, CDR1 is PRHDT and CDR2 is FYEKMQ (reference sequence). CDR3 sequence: CASSEGQVEYC.

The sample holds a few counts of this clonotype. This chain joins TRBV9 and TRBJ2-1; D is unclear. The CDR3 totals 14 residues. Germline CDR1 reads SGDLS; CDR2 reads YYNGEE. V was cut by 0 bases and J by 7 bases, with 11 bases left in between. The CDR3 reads CASSVGGLLNEQFF. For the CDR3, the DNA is TGTGCCAGCAGCGTAGGCGGTCTCCTTAATGAGCAGTTCTTC.

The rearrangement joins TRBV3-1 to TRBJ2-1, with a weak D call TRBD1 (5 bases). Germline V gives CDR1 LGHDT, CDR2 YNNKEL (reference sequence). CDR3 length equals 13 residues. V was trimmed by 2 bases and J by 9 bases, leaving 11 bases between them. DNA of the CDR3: TGTGCCAGCAGCCAAACATCCCAGGGTGAGCAGTTCTTC. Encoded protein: CASSQTSQGEQFF.

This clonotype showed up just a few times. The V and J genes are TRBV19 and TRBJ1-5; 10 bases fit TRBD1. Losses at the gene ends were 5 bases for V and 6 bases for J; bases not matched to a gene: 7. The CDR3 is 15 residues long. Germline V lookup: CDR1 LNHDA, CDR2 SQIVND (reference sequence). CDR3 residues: CASSPGTGVVQPQHF. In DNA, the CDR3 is TGTGCCAGTAGTCCCGGGACAGGGGTCGTTCAGCCCCAGCATTTT.

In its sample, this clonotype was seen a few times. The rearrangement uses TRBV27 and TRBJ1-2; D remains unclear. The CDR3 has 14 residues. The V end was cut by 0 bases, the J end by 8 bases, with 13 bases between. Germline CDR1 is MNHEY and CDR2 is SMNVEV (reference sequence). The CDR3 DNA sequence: TGTGCCAGCAGTTTATCCCCGGTCCTAGACGGCTACACCTTC. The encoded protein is CASSLSPVLDGYTF.

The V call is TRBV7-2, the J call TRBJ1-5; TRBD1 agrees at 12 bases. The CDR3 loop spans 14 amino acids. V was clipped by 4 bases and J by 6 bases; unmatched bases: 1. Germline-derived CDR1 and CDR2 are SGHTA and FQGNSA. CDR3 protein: CASSWDRGLQPQHF. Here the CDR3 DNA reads TGTGCCAGCAGCTGGGACAGGGGGCTTCAGCCCCAGCATTTT.

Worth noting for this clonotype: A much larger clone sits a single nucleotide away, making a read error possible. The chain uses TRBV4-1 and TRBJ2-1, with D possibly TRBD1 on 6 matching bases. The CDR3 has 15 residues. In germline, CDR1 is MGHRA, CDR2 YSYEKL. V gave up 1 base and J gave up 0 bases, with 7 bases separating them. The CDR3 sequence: CASSQGTVSYNEQFF. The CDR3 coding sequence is TGCGCCAGCAGCCAAGGGACAGTCTCCTACAATGAGCAGTTCTTC.

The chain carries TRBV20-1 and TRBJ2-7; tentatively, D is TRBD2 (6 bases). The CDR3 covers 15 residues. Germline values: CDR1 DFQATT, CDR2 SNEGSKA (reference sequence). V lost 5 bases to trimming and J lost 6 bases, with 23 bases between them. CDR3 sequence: CSADNTIVGGGEQYF. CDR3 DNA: TGCAGTGCTGATAACACCATCGTGGGGGGTGGCGAGCAGTACTTC.

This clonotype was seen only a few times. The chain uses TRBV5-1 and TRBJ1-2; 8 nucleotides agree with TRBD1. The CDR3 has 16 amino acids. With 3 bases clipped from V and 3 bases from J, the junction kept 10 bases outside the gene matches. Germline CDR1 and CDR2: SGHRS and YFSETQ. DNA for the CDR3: TGCGCCAGCAGCTCCGGACCGATGACAGGGGACTATGGCTACACCTTC. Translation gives CASSSGPMTGDYGYTF.

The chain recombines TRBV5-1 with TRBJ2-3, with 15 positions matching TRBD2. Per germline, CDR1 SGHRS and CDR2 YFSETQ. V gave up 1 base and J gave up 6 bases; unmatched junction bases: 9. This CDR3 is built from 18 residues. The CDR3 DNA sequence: TGCGCCAGCAGCTTGACCGGGACTAGCGGGGGGACTGCGGATACGCAGTATTTT. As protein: CASSLTGTSGGTADTQYF.

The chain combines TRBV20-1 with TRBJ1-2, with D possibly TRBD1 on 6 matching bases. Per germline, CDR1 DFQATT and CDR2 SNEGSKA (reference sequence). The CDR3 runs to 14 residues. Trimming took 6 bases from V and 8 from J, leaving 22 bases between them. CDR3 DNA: TGCAGTGCCGACAATAACCAGGGGACGATAGGCTACACCTTC. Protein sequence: CSADNNQGTIGYTF.

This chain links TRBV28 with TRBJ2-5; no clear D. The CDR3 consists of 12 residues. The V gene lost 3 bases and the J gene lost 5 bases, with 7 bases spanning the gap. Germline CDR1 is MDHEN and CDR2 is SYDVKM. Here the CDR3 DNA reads TGTGCCAGCAGTTTCGATCCGGAGACCCAGTACTTC. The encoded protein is CASSFDPETQYF.

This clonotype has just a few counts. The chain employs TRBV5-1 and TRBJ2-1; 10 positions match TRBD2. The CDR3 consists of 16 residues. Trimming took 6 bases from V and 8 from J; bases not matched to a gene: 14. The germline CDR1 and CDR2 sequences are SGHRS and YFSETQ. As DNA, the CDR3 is TGCGCCAGCACCCTATCCCCTACTAGCGGGGACTATGAGCAGTTCTTC. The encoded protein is CASTLSPTSGDYEQFF.

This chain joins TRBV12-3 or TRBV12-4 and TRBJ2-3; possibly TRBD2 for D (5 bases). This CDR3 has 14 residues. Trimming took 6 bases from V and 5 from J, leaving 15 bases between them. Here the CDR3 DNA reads TGTGCCAGCAGCCCCGGCTTCGGGGAAGATACGCAGTATTTT. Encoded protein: CASSPGFGEDTQYF.

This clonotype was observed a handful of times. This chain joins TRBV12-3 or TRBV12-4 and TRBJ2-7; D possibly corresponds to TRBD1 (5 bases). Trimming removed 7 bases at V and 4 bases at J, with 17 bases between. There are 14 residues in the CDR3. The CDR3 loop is CASTSSTGWYEQYF. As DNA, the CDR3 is TGTGCCAGCACATCCTCAACAGGTTGGTACGAGCAGTACTTC.

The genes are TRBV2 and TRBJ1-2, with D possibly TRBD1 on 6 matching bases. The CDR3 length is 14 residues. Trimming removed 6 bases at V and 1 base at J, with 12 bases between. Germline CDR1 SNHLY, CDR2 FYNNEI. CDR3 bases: TGTGCCAGCAGCGAAACCAGGGGTAACTATGGCTACACCTTC. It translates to CASSETRGNYGYTF.

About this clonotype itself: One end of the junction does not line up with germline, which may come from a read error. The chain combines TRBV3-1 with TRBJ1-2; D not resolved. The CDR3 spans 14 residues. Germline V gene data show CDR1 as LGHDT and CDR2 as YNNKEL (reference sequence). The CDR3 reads CASNQGRQAYGYTF. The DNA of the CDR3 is TGTGCCAGCAACCAAGGCCGCCAGGCCTATGGCTACACCTTC.

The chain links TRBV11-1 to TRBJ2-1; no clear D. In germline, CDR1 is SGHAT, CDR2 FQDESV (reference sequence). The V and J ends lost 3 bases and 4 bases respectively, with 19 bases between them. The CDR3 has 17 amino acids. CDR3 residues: CASSFTITTSYYNEQFF. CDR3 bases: TGTGCCAGCAGCTTTACTATCACCACCTCCTATTACAATGAGCAGTTCTTC.

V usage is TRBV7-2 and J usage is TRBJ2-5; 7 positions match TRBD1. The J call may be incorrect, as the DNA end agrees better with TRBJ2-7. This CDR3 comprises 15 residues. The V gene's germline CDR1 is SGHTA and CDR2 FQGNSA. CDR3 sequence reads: CASSPRTGRFGEQYF. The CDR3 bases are TGTGCCAGCAGCCCACGGACAGGTAGATTCGGCGAGCAGTACTTC.

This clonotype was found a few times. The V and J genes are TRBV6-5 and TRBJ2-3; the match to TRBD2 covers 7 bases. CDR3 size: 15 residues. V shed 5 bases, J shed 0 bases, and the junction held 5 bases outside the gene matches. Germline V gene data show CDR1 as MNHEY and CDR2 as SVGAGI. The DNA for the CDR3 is TGTGCCAGCAGTGCCCCGCGGGGGAGCACAGATACGCAGTATTTT. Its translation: CASSAPRGSTDTQYF.

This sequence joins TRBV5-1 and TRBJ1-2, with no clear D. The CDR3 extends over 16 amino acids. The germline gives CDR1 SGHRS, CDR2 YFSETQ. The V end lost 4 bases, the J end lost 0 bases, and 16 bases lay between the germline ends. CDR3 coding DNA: TGCGCCAGCAGCCCCCTTGTTCGGGTCGCTAACTATGGCTACACCTTC. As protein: CASSPLVRVANYGYTF.

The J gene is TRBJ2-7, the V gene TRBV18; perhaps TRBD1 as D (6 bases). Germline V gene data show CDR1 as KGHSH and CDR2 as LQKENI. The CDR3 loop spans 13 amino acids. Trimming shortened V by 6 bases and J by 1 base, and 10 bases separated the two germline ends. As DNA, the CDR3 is TGTGCCAGCTCCCGACAGGAATCCTACGAGCAGTACTTC. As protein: CASSRQESYEQYF.

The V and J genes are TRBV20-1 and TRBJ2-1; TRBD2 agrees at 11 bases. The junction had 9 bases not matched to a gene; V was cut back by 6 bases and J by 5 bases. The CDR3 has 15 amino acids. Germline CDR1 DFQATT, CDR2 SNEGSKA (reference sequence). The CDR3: CSASLAGAFNNEQFF. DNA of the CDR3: TGCAGTGCGTCACTAGCGGGGGCCTTTAACAATGAGCAGTTCTTC.

The CDR3 sequence is CASSLEIQNTEAFF. CDR3 nucleotide sequence: TGCGCCAGCAGCTTGGAAATCCAGAACACTGAAGCTTTCTTT. The chain couples TRBV5-1 to TRBJ1-1, with unresolved D. The CDR3 sequence is 14 residues long. Trimming left V 0 bases short and J 1 base short, with 7 bases between. Germline CDR1 reads SGHRS; CDR2 reads YFSETQ.

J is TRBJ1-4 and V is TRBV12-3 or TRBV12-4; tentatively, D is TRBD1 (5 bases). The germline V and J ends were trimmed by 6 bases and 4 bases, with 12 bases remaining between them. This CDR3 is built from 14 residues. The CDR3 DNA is TGTGCCAGCAGCCCCGGGGGGTATAATGAAAAACTGTTTTTT. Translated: CASSPGGYNEKLFF.

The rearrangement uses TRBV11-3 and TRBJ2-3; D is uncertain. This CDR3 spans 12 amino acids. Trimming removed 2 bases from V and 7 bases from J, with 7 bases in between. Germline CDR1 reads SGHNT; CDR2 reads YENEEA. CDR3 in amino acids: CASSLNRNTQYF. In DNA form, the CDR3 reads TGTGCCAGCAGCTTAAATCGGAATACGCAGTATTTT.